These T cell receptor beta chains were read from a single sample in a study of blood T cells in healthy people across ages. MiXCR, run by TCRdb on the 5' RACE reads, gives a single entry per CDR3 protein. Among 1.5 million to 2 million distinct CDR3 sequences listed, roughly 30% were seen once. The sequenced sample was blood. These receptors came from a woman in her twenties or thirties in good health. CDR3s include the opening cysteine and the closing phenylalanine or tryptophan. Each record gives: J gene, clone size, D gene, V gene, CDR3 length, CDR3 DNA, CDR3 protein. A D gene is named only where the DNA matches it firmly. Not all rows give a size; the values are once, few, many and, for expanded clones, a class.

>TRBJ2-5|many|TRBD1|TRBV11-1|15
TGTGCCAGCAGCTACTGGGACAGGGAGGAAGAGACCCAGTACTTC
CASSYWDREEETQYF
>TRBJ2-5|many|TRBD1|TRBV4-1|16
TGCGCCAGCAGCCAAGGAGGGGGCGAGGGTCTAGAGACCCAGTACTTC
CASSQGGGEGLETQYF
>TRBJ2-7|NA|TRBD1|TRBV9|14
TGTGCCAGCAGCGTAGCTACAGGGGCCTACGAGCAGTACTTC
CASSVATGAYEQYF
>TRBJ2-1|many|TRBD2|TRBV11-2|16
TGTGCCAGCAGCTTAGTCGGACTAGCGGGAGGATATGAGCAGTTCTTC
CASSLVGLAGGYEQFF
>TRBJ2-4|few|TRBD1|TRBV29-1|16
TGCAGCGTCTCGTGGGTCCTGACAGGGGTGGAAAACATTCAGTACTTC
CSVSWVLTGVENIQYF
>TRBJ1-1|NA|NA|TRBV9|15
TGTGCCAGCAGCGTAGCGAAGGGATTCGGCACTGAAGCTTTCTTT
CASSVAKGFGTEAFF
>TRBJ1-2|few|NA|TRBV6-6|13
TGTGCCAGCCTCGGGGGGCTTAACTATGGCTACACCTTC
CASLGGLNYGYTF
>TRBJ1-4|NA|NA|TRBV27|14
TGTGCCAGCAGTCCCCGGACCCGGGAAGGGAAACTGTTTTTT
CASSPRTREGKLFF
>TRBJ2-5|NA|TRBD2|TRBV9|18
TGTGCCGGCAGCGTAGTGGACGGGGGGGATCCATACCAAGAGACCCAGTACTTC
CAGSVVDGGDPYQETQYF
>TRBJ2-1|NA|NA|TRBV5-1|15
TGCGCCAGCAGCTTGGAGGCTAGTGTAGACAATGAGCAGTTCTTC
CASSLEASVDNEQFF
>TRBJ2-1|few|NA|TRBV20-1|14
TGCAGTGCTCCTAGACTAGTGGAGTCCAATGAGCAGTTCTTC
CSAPRLVESNEQFF
>TRBJ1-2|NA|NA|TRBV12-3/TRBV12-4|14
TGTGCCAGCAGCCTCCCGGGACCTGGAGGGGGCTACACCTTC
CASSLPGPGGGYTF
>TRBJ2-1|few|NA|TRBV7-6|11
TGTGCCGGCAGTTTTGGAGGAGAGCAGTTCTTC
CAGSFGGEQFF
>TRBJ2-7|NA|TRBD1|TRBV3-1|15
TGTGCCAGCAACCAAGGGGGCGGGTGGAGCTACGAGCAGTACTTC
CASNQGGGWSYEQYF
>TRBJ1-5|NA|NA|TRBV20-1|13
TGCAGTGCTAGAGATCAAGGAGACAAGCCCCAGCATTTT
CSARDQGDKPQHF
>TRBJ2-3|NA|TRBD2|TRBV20-1|15
TGCAGTGCTGATAAGCGGGGGGGCGGCACAGATACGCAGTATTTT
CSADKRGGGTDTQYF
>TRBJ1-1|many|NA|TRBV12-3/TRBV12-4|14
TGTGCCAGCAGTAACCGGGGAAGGAACACTGAAGCTTTCTTT
CASSNRGRNTEAFF
>TRBJ1-5|NA|NA|TRBV4-1|13
TGCGCCAGCAGTCAAGATTGGCGGCAGCCCCAGCATTTT
CASSQDWRQPQHF
>TRBJ2-3|NA|TRBD2|TRBV7-2|17
TGTGCCAGCAGCCGCCAACCAGGGACTAGCGGCACAGATACGCAGTATTTT
CASSRQPGTSGTDTQYF
>TRBJ2-1|NA|TRBD2|TRBV25-1|20
TGTGCCAGCAGTGAACAGACGACTAGCGGGAGTTGGTGGTCGTACAATGAGCAGTTCTTC
CASSEQTTSGSWWSYNEQFF
>TRBJ1-2|many|NA|TRBV29-1|10
TGCAGCGTTGAAGACCGGGGCGACACCTTC
CSVEDRGDTF
>TRBJ2-5|NA|TRBD1|TRBV5-1|16
TGCGCCAGCAGCCCAGCCGCCGGGACAGGGTGGAATGAGCGGTACTTC
CASSPAAGTGWNERYF
>TRBJ2-7|few|NA|TRBV28|14
TGTGCCAGCAGTTTATTGGGGATGGCCTACGAGCAGTACTTC
CASSLLGMAYEQYF
>TRBJ2-6|few|NA|TRBV7-2|17
TGTGCCAGCAGCTTCCCGGGACAAAGCTCTGGGGCCAACGTCCTGACTTTC
CASSFPGQSSGANVLTF
>TRBJ1-4|few|TRBD1|TRBV20-1|13
TGCAGTGCTCGGACAGGGAGAAATGAAAAACTGTTTTTT
CSARTGRNEKLFF
>TRBJ2-7|NA|NA|TRBV7-2|14
TGTGCCAGCAGCCTCCGAGACACCTCCTACGAGCAGTACTTC
CASSLRDTSYEQYF
>TRBJ2-6|many|NA|TRBV20-1|14
TGCAGTGCCGATAATTTGGTTGGGGCCAACGTCCTGACTTTC
CSADNLVGANVLTF
>TRBJ1-2|few|NA|TRBV21-1|16
TGTGCCAGCAGCAAAGTTAAGGTCAGGGGGCCGTTTGGCTACACCTTC
CASSKVKVRGPFGYTF
>TRBJ2-5|many|NA|TRBV20-1|12
TGCAGTGCGTATACTGGACAAGAGACCCAGTACTTC
CSAYTGQETQYF
>TRBJ1-5|NA|TRBD1|TRBV7-2|16
TGTGCCGGCAGCCCCCGAGTGGACAGGGTCAATCAGCCCCAGCATTTT
CAGSPRVDRVNQPQHF
>TRBJ2-5|few|NA|TRBV2|14
TGTGCCAGCAGACCACGTACCCTTAAAGTGACCCAGTACTTC
CASRPRTLKVTQYF
>TRBJ2-1|many|TRBD2|TRBV6-1|14
TGTGCCAGCAGTGTTGGCGGGGGGGCCAGGGAGCAGTTCTTC
CASSVGGGAREQFF
>TRBJ1-2|few|TRBD1|TRBV28|13
TGTGCCAGCAGCAAACAGGGGGCGCGGGGCTACACCTTC
CASSKQGARGYTF
>TRBJ2-1|few|NA|TRBV18|12
TGTGCCAGCTCACCAGTAAGGGATGAGCAGTTCTTC
CASSPVRDEQFF
>TRBJ2-5|few|TRBD2|TRBV12-3/TRBV12-4|16
TGTGCCAGCAGCCTCGGACTAGAGTCCCCTCAAGAGACCCAGTACTTC
CASSLGLESPQETQYF
>TRBJ2-3|NA|TRBD1|TRBV13|16
TGTGCCAGCAGCTTCAAACCGGGACAGGGGGCAGATACGCAGTATTTT
CASSFKPGQGADTQYF
>TRBJ2-7|many|NA|TRBV29-1|15
TGCAGCGTTGAAGAACGGATCGGGGCTATCTACGAGCAGTACTTC
CSVEERIGAIYEQYF
>TRBJ2-1|NA|TRBD2|TRBV20-1|14
TGCAGTGCTAACCCAGCGGGGAAATACAATGAGCAGTTCTTC
CSANPAGKYNEQFF
>TRBJ2-7|many|NA|TRBV6-5|11
TGTGCCAGCACAGGGCCCGGGGAGCAGTACTTC
CASTGPGEQYF
>TRBJ2-6|NA|NA|TRBV24-1|13
TGTGCCAACCGCTGCTCTGGGGCCAACGTCCTGACTTTC
CANRCSGANVLTF
>TRBJ1-2|many|TRBD1|TRBV3-1|13
TGTGCCAGCAGTCTCCAAGACAGGGGAGGCTACACCTTC
CASSLQDRGGYTF
>TRBJ1-4|NA|NA|TRBV6-6|14
TGTGCCAGCAGTTATCCCAGGGATGGTGAAAAACTGTTTTTT
CASSYPRDGEKLFF